This entry lists 14 T cell receptor beta chains sequenced from one sample in a study of blood T cell repertoires in COVID-19. Libraries were prepared by immunoSEQ multiplex PCR; TCRdb keeps only in-frame clonotypes and omits some of them. Among about 270,000 clones, roughly 93% were seen once, and the ten largest hold about 2%. Sequenced material: PBMCs or T cells enriched from blood (not recorded which). Source of these receptors: a woman aged 40-49 years with acute COVID-19.

The chain has TRBV6-2 or TRBV6-3 and TRBJ2-1; D unclear. This CDR3 region has 16 residues. The ends were cut back, 0 bases at V and 2 bases at J, with 11 bases in the middle. CDR1 is MNHEY, CDR2 SVGEGT, per germline. CDR3 region: CASSYSLIAPYNEQFF. In nucleotides, the CDR3 is TGTGCCAGCAGTTACTCGTTAATAGCCCCCTACAATGAGCAGTTCTTC.

The chain uses TRBV3-1 (or the pseudogene TRBV3-2) and TRBJ1-1, with TRBD1 as a possible D gene (5 bases). Germline CDR1 LGHDT, CDR2 YNNKEL (reference sequence). V was clipped by 6 bases and J by 10 bases, with 15 bases between them. This CDR3 has 12 amino acids. The CDR3 nucleotides read TGTGCCAGCAGAAGTCCCAGGGTCGTAGCTTTCTTT. Amino acid sequence: CASRSPRVVAFF.

This clone was detected only once. This sequence joins TRBV7-8 and TRBJ2-5, with D unresolved. CDR1 SGHVS and CDR2 FQNEAQ come from the germline V gene. This CDR3 spans 15 amino acids. V gave up 3 bases and J gave up 5 bases, with 16 bases separating them. The CDR3 spells CASSLSTTRRETQYF. In DNA form, the CDR3 reads TGTGCCAGCAGCTTGAGTACTACTCGGCGGGAGACCCAGTACTTC.

V is TRBV30 and J is TRBJ1-5; 7 positions match TRBD1. Looked up from germline, CDR1 is GTSNPN and CDR2 is SVGIG (reference sequence). Losses at the gene ends were 1 base for V and 6 bases for J; bases not matched to a gene: 12. The CDR3 spans 16 residues. In DNA form, the CDR3 reads TGTGCCTGGAGTGCGGGACAGATACACTCTGGTCAGCCCCAGCATTTT. Protein product: CAWSAGQIHSGQPQHF.

This chain uses TRBV30 with TRBJ1-5; weak D call: TRBD1 (5 bases). Germline values: CDR1 GTSNPN, CDR2 SVGIG (reference sequence). The CDR3 spans 15 residues. Trimming stripped 2 bases from V and 2 bases from J, with 13 bases between. CDR3 in DNA: TGTGCCTGGAGTCCCCAGGGAAAGGGCAATCAGCCCCAGCATTTT. Its protein product is CAWSPQGKGNQPQHF.

Written as DNA, the CDR3 is TGTGCCAGCAGTTCCTACCTCAATCAGCCCCAGCATTTT. Protein: CASSSYLNQPQHF. The genes are TRBV12-3 or TRBV12-4 and TRBJ1-5, with D unresolved. Trimming stripped 4 bases from V and 3 bases from J, with 7 bases between. The CDR3 is 13 amino acids.

This chain joins TRBV6-6 and TRBJ2-7, with 8 bases that match TRBD2. The CDR3 sequence is 16 residues long. The J segment lost 2 bases and the V segment lost 4 bases, leaving 10 bases of the junction unmatched. CDR1 and CDR2 from the germline V gene are MNHNY and SVGAGI (reference sequence). The CDR3 here is CASSSSGFSGTYEQYF. The CDR3, as DNA: TGTGCCAGCAGTTCCTCCGGTTTTAGCGGGACCTACGAGCAGTACTTC.

This rearrangement joins TRBV19 to TRBJ2-1; the D gene is possibly TRBD2 (5 bases). The CDR3 length is 15 residues. Germline V gene data show CDR1 as LNHDA and CDR2 as SQIVND (reference sequence). Trimming cost V 0 bases and J 7 bases, with 13 bases left between them. The DNA of the CDR3 is TGTGCCAGTAGTATAGAGGACTTCCCTGCGAATGAGCAGTTCTTC. It is translated as CASSIEDFPANEQFF.

The V gene is TRBV29-1, the J gene TRBJ1-2, with D unresolved. CDR3 length: 13 residues. V was clipped by 2 bases and J by 0 bases, with 7 bases between them. Germline V lookup: CDR1 SQVTM, CDR2 ANQGSEA. The chain's CDR3 is CSVENSPNYGYTF. For the CDR3, the DNA is TGCAGCGTTGAAAACAGCCCTAACTATGGCTACACCTTC. Using reference TRBV29-1 and TRBJ1-2 for the parts outside the CDR3, the full variable domain is SAVISQKPSRDICQRGTSLTIQCQVDSQVTMMFWYRQQPGQSLTLIATANQGSEATYESGFVIDKFPISRPNLTFSTLTVSNMSPEDSSIYLCSVENSPNYGYTFGSGTRLTVV.

The CDR3 protein is CASSVRRDITDTQYF. The CDR3 nucleotides read TGTGCCAGCAGCGTTAGGCGGGATATCACAGATACGCAGTATTTT. The gene calls are TRBV9 and TRBJ2-3, with D possibly TRBD2 on 6 matching bases. The length of the CDR3 is 15 residues. With 2 bases removed from V and 2 bases from J, the gap between germline ends came to 12 bases. The germline V gene has CDR1 SGDLS and CDR2 YYNGEE.

The J gene is TRBJ1-6, the V gene TRBV7-9; tentatively, D is TRBD1 (6 bases). V was trimmed by 1 base and J by 16 bases, leaving 17 bases between them. CDR1 and CDR2 from the germline V gene are SEHNR and FQNEAQ (reference sequence). This CDR3 has 14 amino acids. The CDR3 DNA sequence: TGTGCCAGCAGCTTAGTCGGCGACAGGTGGTCTCTCCACTTT. Its translation: CASSLVGDRWSLHF.

The chain has TRBV7-2 and TRBJ1-4; the D gene is possibly TRBD1 (5 bases). V gave up 5 bases and J gave up 6 bases, with 19 bases separating them. The CDR3 spans 16 residues. CDR1 SGHTA and CDR2 FQGNSA come from the germline V gene. The CDR3 reads CASSTQGGQKHEKLFF. The CDR3 DNA reads as TGTGCCAGCAGCACCCAGGGAGGTCAAAAGCATGAAAAACTGTTTTTT.

The chain couples TRBV28 to TRBJ1-2; D is ambiguous. Germline-derived CDR1 and CDR2 are MDHEN and SYDVKM. There are 12 residues in the CDR3. Trimming stripped 8 bases from V and 4 bases from J, with 11 bases between. The chain's CDR3 is CASAALLYGYTF. In DNA, the CDR3 is TGTGCCAGCGCGGCCCTGCTCTATGGCTACACCTTC.

The chain carries TRBV7-9 and TRBJ1-1, with 7 bases matching TRBD1. Trimming took 5 bases from V and 0 from J; bases not matched to a gene: 12. Germline lookup yields CDR1 SEHNR and CDR2 FQNEAQ (reference sequence). There are 17 residues in the CDR3. CDR3 region: CASSPETGRGMNTEAFF. DNA for the CDR3: TGTGCCAGCAGCCCGGAGACAGGGCGCGGTATGAACACTGAAGCTTTCTTT.